Listed below are T cell receptor beta chains from one sample, sequenced in a study of neoadjuvant anti-PD-1 for oral cavity cancer. Only in-frame clones appear in the TCRdb table, and some are missing; sequencing was by immunoSEQ multiplex PCR. The sample includes 63,000 or so clones, about nine tenths seen only once; the top ten take around 2.8%. The material was PBMCs, obtained after nivolumab (anti-PD-1) treatment. These receptors originate from a person between 40 and 79 years old with oral cavity squamous cell carcinoma. Each CDR3 is given with its conserved first and last residue. A D gene is named only where the DNA matches it firmly. A clone size is listed for some rows: how often the clone was seen (once, few, many), or a class if it is expanded.

size: -
J: TRBJ2-7
D: -
V: TRBV28
DNA: TGTGCCAGCAACTGGGGCAGTTCCTACGAGCAGTACTTC
CDR3: CASNWGSSYEQYF

size: once
J: TRBJ2-3
D: TRBD1
V: TRBV7-3
DNA: TGTGCCAGCAGCTTACCATCGACAGGGGCAGATACGCAGTATTTT
CDR3: CASSLPSTGADTQYF

size: -
J: TRBJ2-7
D: -
V: TRBV6-1
DNA: TGTGCCAGCATGGGCAGGGGATCCTACGAGCAGTACTTC
CDR3: CASMGRGSYEQYF

size: -
J: TRBJ2-7
D: -
V: TRBV10-1
DNA: TGCGCCAGCAGTGAGTCGCGGACAGCATACGAGCAGTACTTC
CDR3: CASSESRTAYEQYF

size: -
J: TRBJ2-7
D: -
V: TRBV4-2
DNA: TGTGCCAGCAGCCAAGATTGGGCGGGGACCTACGAGCAGTACTTC
CDR3: CASSQDWAGTYEQYF

size: -
J: TRBJ2-1
D: -
V: TRBV15
DNA: TGTGCCACCAGCAGAGATCAAGGGGGGACAACCCAGCTCTTC
CDR3: CATSRDQGGTTQLF

size: -
J: TRBJ1-1
D: -
V: TRBV7-2
DNA: TGTGCCAGCAGCTTCCGGCAGGGTGGCACTGAAGCTTTCTTT
CDR3: CASSFRQGGTEAFF

size: -
J: TRBJ1-5
D: TRBD1
V: TRBV10-1
DNA: TGCGCCAGCAGGGCCTACAGGGGGCCTCACTATAGCAATCAGCCCCAGCATTTT
CDR3: CASRAYRGPHYSNQPQHF

size: -
J: TRBJ2-2
D: -
V: TRBV18
DNA: TGTGCCAGCTCACCAGACACGAACACCGGGGAGCTGTTTTTT
CDR3: CASSPDTNTGELFF

size: -
J: TRBJ1-2
D: TRBD1
V: TRBV9
DNA: TGTGCCAGCAGCGTAGTCGAGACAGGGCTACATGGCTACACCTTC
CDR3: CASSVVETGLHGYTF

size: -
J: TRBJ2-7
D: -
V: TRBV9
DNA: TGTGCCAGCAGCGACCGATCGGGCGAGCAGTACTTC
CDR3: CASSDRSGEQYF

size: -
J: TRBJ1-5
D: -
V: TRBV30
DNA: TGTGCCTGGGCCAAACGGGGCAATCAGCCCCAGCATTTT
CDR3: CAWAKRGNQPQHF

size: -
J: TRBJ2-5
D: TRBD2
V: TRBV7-2
DNA: TGTGCCAGCAGGGGGGGGGAGACCCAGTACTTC
CDR3: CASRGGETQYF

size: -
J: TRBJ2-7
D: -
V: TRBV7-9
DNA: TGTGCCAGCAGCTTAGCGCCGCGGTCCTACGAGCAGTACTTC
CDR3: CASSLAPRSYEQYF

size: -
J: TRBJ2-3
D: -
V: TRBV7-9
DNA: TGTGCCATCAGAGGGGGGAGCACAGATACGCAGTATTTT
CDR3: CAIRGGSTDTQYF

size: -
J: TRBJ1-1
D: -
V: TRBV4-1
DNA: TGCGCCAGCAGCCAAGTACAGGGCACTCGGGGCACTGAAGCTTTCTTT
CDR3: CASSQVQGTRGTEAFF

size: -
J: TRBJ2-1
D: -
V: TRBV9
DNA: TGTGCCAGCAGCGTAGCGTTCCGTTCAGACAATGAGCAGTTCTTC
CDR3: CASSVAFRSDNEQFF

size: -
J: TRBJ2-1
D: -
V: TRBV2
DNA: TGTGCCAGCAGTGAAGGGGGGTACGGTACCAATGAGCAGTTCTTC
CDR3: CASSEGGYGTNEQFF

size: -
J: TRBJ2-1
D: TRBD2
V: TRBV9
DNA: TGTGCCAGCAGCGTAGAACTAGCGGGAGTCTTTGAGCAGTTCTTC
CDR3: CASSVELAGVFEQFF

size: -
J: TRBJ1-2
D: -
V: TRBV7-9
DNA: TGTGCCAGCAACTTGGACGGCCTTAGCGGCTACACCTTC
CDR3: CASNLDGLSGYTF